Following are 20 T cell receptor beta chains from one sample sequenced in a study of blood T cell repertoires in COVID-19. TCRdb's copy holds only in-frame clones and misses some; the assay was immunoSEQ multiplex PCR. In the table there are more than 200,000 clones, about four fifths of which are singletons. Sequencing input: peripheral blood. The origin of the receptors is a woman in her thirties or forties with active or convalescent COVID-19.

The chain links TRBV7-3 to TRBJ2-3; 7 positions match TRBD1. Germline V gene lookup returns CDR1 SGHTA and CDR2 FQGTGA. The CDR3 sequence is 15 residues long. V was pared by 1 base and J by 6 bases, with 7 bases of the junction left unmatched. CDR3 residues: CASSLRGQLGDTQYF. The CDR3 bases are TGTGCCAGCAGCTTAAGGGGACAGCTCGGGGATACGCAGTATTTT.

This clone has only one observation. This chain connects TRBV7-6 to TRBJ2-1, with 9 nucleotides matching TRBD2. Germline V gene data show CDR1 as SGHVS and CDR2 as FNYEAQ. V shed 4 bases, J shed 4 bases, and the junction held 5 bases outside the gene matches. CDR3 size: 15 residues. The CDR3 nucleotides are TGTGCCAGCAGCTCGGGACTAGCCCGATACAATGAGCAGTTCTTC. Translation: CASSSGLARYNEQFF.

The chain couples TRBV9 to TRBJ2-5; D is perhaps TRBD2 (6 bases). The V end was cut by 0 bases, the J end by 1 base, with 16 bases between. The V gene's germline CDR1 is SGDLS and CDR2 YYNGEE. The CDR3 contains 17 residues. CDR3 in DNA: TGTGCCAGCAGCGTAGCTCCGGGAAGGGGAGGCCAAGAGACCCAGTACTTC. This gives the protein CASSVAPGRGGQETQYF.

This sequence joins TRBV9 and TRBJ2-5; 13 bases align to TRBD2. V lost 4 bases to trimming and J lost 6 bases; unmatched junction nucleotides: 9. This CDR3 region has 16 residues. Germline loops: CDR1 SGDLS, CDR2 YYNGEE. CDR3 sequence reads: CASSPSTSGGAKTQYF. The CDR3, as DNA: TGTGCCAGCAGCCCTTCCACTAGCGGGGGGGCCAAGACCCAGTACTTC.

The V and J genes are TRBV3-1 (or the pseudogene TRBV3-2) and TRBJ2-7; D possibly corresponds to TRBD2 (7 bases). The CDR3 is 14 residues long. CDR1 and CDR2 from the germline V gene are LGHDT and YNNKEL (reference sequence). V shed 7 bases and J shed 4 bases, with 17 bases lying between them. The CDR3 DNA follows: TGTGCCAGCACCGCCTCGGGGGGCGCATACGAGCAGTACTTC. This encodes CASTASGGAYEQYF.

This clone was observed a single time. CDR3 sequence (DNA): TGTGCCAGCAGTTTGGAAGCGCCGAGCACAGATACGCAGTATTTT. Translating gives CASSLEAPSTDTQYF. The J gene is TRBJ2-3, the V gene TRBV27; D is ambiguous. The CDR3 runs 15 residues. Per germline, CDR1 MNHEY and CDR2 SMNVEV (reference sequence). Between the trimmed V and J ends, which lost 3 bases and 0 bases, there was a span of 10 bases.

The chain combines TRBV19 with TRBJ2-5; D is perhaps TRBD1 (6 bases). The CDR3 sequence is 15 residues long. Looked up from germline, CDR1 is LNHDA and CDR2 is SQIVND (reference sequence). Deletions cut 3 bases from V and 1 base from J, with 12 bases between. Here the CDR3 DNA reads TGTGCCAGTAGTATGGGACACAATCGCCAAGAGACCCAGTACTTC. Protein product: CASSMGHNRQETQYF.

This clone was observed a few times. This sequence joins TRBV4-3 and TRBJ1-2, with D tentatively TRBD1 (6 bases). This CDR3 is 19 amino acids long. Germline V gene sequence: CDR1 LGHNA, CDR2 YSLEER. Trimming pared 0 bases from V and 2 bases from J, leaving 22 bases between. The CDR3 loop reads CASSQDLLYRVGLNYGYTF. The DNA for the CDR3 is TGCGCCAGCAGCCAAGATCTTCTATACAGGGTCGGGCTAAACTATGGCTACACCTTC.

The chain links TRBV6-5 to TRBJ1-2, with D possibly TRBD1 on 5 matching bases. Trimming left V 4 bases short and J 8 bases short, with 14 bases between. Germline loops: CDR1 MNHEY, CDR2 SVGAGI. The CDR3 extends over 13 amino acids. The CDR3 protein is CASSFSGGRGYTF. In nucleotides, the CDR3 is TGTGCCAGCAGTTTTTCGGGGGGAAGGGGCTACACCTTC.

The CDR3 loop reads CASSFAGTRGSVEAFF. The CDR3 coding sequence is TGTGCCAGCAGCTTTGCCGGGACAAGGGGCTCGGTCGAAGCTTTCTTT. The chain links TRBV5-5 to TRBJ1-1, with D possibly matching TRBD1 (6 bases). Deletions cut 2 bases from V and 8 bases from J, with 22 bases between. The CDR3 is made up of 16 amino acids. Germline CDR1 is SGHKS and CDR2 is YYEKEE (reference sequence). Looking up the rest from reference TRBV5-5 and TRBJ1-1 gives the full variable domain: DAGVTQSPTHLIKTRGQQVTLRCSPISGHKSVSWYQQVLGQGPQFIFQYYEKEERGRGNFPDRFSARQFPNYSSELNVNALLLGDSALYLCASSFAGTRGSVEAFFGQGTRLTVV.

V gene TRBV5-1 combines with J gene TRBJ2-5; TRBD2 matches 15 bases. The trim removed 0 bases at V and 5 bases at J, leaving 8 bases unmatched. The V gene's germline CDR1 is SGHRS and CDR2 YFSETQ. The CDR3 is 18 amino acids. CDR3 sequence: CASSLGPGLAGGQETQYF. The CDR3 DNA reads TGCGCCAGCAGCTTGGGGCCGGGACTAGCGGGGGGACAGGAGACCCAGTACTTC.

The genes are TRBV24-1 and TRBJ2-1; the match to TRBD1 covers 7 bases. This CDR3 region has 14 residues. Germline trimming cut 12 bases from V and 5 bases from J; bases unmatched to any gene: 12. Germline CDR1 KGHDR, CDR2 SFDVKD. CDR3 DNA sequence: TGTGCCGTCCAACCCGGGACAGCAAACAATGAGCAGTTCTTC. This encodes CAVQPGTANNEQFF.

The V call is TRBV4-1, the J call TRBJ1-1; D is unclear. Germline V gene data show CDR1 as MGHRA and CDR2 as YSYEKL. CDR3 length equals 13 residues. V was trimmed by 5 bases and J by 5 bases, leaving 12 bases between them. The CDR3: CASSAVSGTEAFF. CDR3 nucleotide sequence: TGCGCCAGCAGCGCCGTCTCGGGGACTGAAGCTTTCTTT.

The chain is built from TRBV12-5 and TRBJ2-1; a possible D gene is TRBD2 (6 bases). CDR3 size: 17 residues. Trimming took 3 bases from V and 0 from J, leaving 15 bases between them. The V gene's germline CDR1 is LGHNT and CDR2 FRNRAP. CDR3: CASGFSPGTVSYNEQFF. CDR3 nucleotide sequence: TGTGCTAGTGGTTTTTCCCCGGGGACTGTCTCCTACAATGAGCAGTTCTTC.

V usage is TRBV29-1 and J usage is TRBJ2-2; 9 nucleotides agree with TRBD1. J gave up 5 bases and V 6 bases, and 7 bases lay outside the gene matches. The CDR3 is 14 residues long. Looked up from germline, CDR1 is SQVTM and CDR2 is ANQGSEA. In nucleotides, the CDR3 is TGCAGCGTCGCGGGACAGGGTATGACCGGGGAGCTGTTTTTT. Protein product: CSVAGQGMTGELFF.

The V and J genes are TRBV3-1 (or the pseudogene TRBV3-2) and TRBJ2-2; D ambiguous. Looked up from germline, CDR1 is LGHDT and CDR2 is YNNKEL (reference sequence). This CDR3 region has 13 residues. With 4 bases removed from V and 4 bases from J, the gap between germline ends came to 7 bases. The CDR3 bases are TGTGCCAGCAGCCTACATCGCACCGGGGAGCTGTTTTTT. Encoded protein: CASSLHRTGELFF.

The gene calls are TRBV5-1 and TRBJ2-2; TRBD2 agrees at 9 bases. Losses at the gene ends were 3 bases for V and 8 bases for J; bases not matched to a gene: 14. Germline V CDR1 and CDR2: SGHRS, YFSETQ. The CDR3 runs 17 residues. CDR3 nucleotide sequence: TGCGCCAGCAGCTCCTCCGGGACTAGCCTCTATGCGGGGGAGCTGTTTTTT. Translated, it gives CASSSSGTSLYAGELFF.

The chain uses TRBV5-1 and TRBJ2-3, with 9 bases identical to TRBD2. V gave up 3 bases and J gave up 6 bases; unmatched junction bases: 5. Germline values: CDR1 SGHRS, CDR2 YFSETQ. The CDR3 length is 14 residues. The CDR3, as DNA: TGCGCCAGCAGCTCGCGGGAGGGGGAGGATACGCAGTATTTT. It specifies CASSSREGEDTQYF.

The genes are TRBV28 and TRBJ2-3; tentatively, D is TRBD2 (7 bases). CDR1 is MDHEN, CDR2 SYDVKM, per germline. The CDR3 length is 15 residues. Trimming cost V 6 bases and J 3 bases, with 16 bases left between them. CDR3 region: CASRLDGGRTDTQYF. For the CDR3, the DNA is TGTGCCAGCAGGTTGGACGGGGGGCGAACAGATACGCAGTATTTT.

CDR3 sequence: CASSSRRHSNTGELFF. The CDR3 DNA reads TGTGCCAGCAGTTCGCGTAGACACTCGAACACCGGGGAGCTGTTTTTT. The chain links TRBV6-2 or TRBV6-3 to TRBJ2-2; D gene ambiguous. The CDR3 contains 16 residues. V was cut by 4 bases and J by 0 bases, with 12 bases left in between. Germline V gene lookup returns CDR1 MNHEY and CDR2 SVGEGT.